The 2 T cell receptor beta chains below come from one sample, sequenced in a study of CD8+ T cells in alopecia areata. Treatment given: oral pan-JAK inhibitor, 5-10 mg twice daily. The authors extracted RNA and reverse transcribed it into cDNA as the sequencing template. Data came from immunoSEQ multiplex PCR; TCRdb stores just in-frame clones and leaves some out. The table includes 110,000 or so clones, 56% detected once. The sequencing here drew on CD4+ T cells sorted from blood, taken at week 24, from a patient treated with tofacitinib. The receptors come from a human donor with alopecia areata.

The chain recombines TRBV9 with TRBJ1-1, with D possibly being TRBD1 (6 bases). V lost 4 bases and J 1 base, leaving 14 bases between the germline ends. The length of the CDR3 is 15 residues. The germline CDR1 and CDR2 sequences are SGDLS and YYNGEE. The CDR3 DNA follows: TGTGCCAGCAGCCCTCGGACAGAAACGAACACTGAAGCTTTCTTT. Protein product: CASSPRTETNTEAFF.

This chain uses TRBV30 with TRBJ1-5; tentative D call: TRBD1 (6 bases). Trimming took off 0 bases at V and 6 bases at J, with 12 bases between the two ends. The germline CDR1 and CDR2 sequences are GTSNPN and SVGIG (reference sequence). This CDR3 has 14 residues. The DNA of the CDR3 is TGTGCCTGGAGTGTTAAGGGGGGAGGTCAGCCCCAGCATTTT. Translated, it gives CAWSVKGGGQPQHF.